The 23 T cell receptor beta chains below all came from one sample that was sequenced in a study of cytotoxic CD8 clonotypes in ibrutinib-treated CLL. The protocol was immunoSEQ multiplex PCR, while the TCRdb copy is restricted to in-frame clones and leaves out a portion. The data hold approximately 200,000 clones, with 72% observed a single time. This sample comprised PBMCs, obtained after 24 months of ibrutinib treatment. These receptors all come from a human donor with chronic lymphocytic leukemia.

The chain is built from TRBV15 and TRBJ2-1; D is unclear. Per germline, CDR1 LNHNV and CDR2 YYDKDF (reference sequence). V lost 5 bases, J lost 5 bases, and 10 bases lay in between. This CDR3 has 13 residues. DNA of the CDR3: TGTGCCACCAGCGCCGTGGGCCACAATGAGCAGTTCTTC. It yields the protein CATSAVGHNEQFF.

The chain is built from TRBV7-2 and TRBJ1-1, with D possibly being TRBD1 (6 bases). The V end lost 1 base, the J end lost 0 bases, and 9 bases lay between the germline ends. This CDR3 region has 15 residues. CDR1 and CDR2 from the germline V gene are SGHTA and FQGNSA. CDR3 loop: CASSLEGDMNTEAFF. The CDR3 DNA sequence: TGTGCCAGCAGCTTAGAGGGGGACATGAACACTGAAGCTTTCTTT.

This sequence joins TRBV4-3 and TRBJ1-1, with D uncertain. Trimming pared 0 bases from V and 3 bases from J, leaving 11 bases between. The V gene's germline CDR1 is LGHNA and CDR2 YSLEER. The CDR3 sequence is 15 residues long. In DNA, the CDR3 is TGCGCCAGCAGCCAAGATACGCGGACGTACACTGAAGCTTTCTTT. Residues: CASSQDTRTYTEAFF.

This clone was recorded once. The rearrangement links TRBV18 to TRBJ2-2; TRBD1 matches 7 bases. Germline V gene sequence: CDR1 KGHSH, CDR2 LQKENI. V shed 5 bases, J shed 2 bases, and the junction held 5 bases outside the gene matches. There are 15 residues in the CDR3. Here the CDR3 DNA reads TGTGCCAGCTCAAAAAGACAGGGAAACACCGGGGAGCTGTTTTTT. It translates to CASSKRQGNTGELFF.

The V call is TRBV11-1, the J call TRBJ2-4; D possibly corresponds to TRBD1 (6 bases). Per germline, CDR1 SGHAT and CDR2 FQDESV (reference sequence). CDR3 length: 14 residues. Between the trimmed V and J ends, which lost 4 bases and 8 bases, there was a span of 15 bases. CDR3 sequence: CASSSRQDGDIQYF. The CDR3 bases are TGTGCCAGCAGCTCGAGACAGGATGGTGACATTCAGTACTTC.

The gene calls are TRBV28 and TRBJ2-5, with TRBD2 as a possible D gene (5 bases). Germline values: CDR1 MDHEN, CDR2 SYDVKM. The CDR3 is 13 amino acids. V was pared by 6 bases and J by 5 bases, with 13 bases between. The chain's CDR3 is CASRLLGLETQYF. The CDR3 DNA is TGTGCCAGCAGGCTACTAGGCCTGGAGACCCAGTACTTC.

The V gene is TRBV19, the J gene TRBJ1-4, with D uncertain. The CDR3 runs to 13 residues. V lost 7 bases to trimming and J lost 10 bases, with 16 bases between them. Germline CDR1 and CDR2: LNHDA and SQIVND (reference sequence). CDR3 residues: CASNNPPAAKLFF. The DNA of the CDR3 is TGTGCCAGTAATAACCCGCCGGCCGCAAAACTGTTTTTT.

V is TRBV18 and J is TRBJ2-7; the D is unclear. Germline values: CDR1 KGHSH, CDR2 LQKENI. V was cut by 2 bases and J by 0 bases, with 11 bases left in between. There are 15 residues in the CDR3. As DNA, the CDR3 is TGTGCCAGCTCACCAAGGCCCGCCGGCTCCTACGAGCAGTACTTC. Protein: CASSPRPAGSYEQYF. Full variable domain (missing parts from reference TRBV18 and TRBJ2-7): NAGVMQNPRHLVRRRGQEARLRCSPMKGHSHVYWYRQLPEEGLKFMVYLQKENIIDESGMPKERFSAEFPKEGPSILRIQQVVRGDSAAYFCASSPRPAGSYEQYFGPGTRLTVT.

The chain joins TRBV7-2 to TRBJ2-5, with 8 bases identical to TRBD2. The length of the CDR3 is 13 residues. CDR1 is SGHTA and CDR2 is FQGNSA in the germline V gene. Trimming took 4 bases from V and 7 from J; bases not matched to a gene: 5. CDR3 region: CASSSGLVGTQYF. The CDR3 DNA reads as TGTGCCAGCAGCTCGGGACTAGTGGGGACCCAGTACTTC.

DNA of the CDR3: TGTGCCTGGAATTCAAACACTGAAGCTTTCTTT. It yields the protein CAWNSNTEAFF. This chain connects TRBV30 to TRBJ1-1; the D is unclear. V was cut by 4 bases and J by 2 bases, with 5 bases left in between. The CDR3 is 11 residues long. Germline CDR1 is GTSNPN and CDR2 is SVGIG (reference sequence).

This chain links TRBV7-2 with TRBJ1-2, with D tentatively TRBD1 (5 bases). V lost 0 bases to trimming and J lost 4 bases, with 18 bases between them. Germline assignment: CDR1 SGHTA and CDR2 FQGNSA. The CDR3 extends over 17 amino acids. CDR3 bases: TGTGCCAGCAGCTTAGCGCTAACTGAGGGGAAGGCCTATGGCTACACCTTC. This codes for CASSLALTEGKAYGYTF.

V usage is TRBV7-2 and J usage is TRBJ1-1; D is possibly TRBD1 (5 bases). The germline V and J ends were trimmed by 5 bases and 4 bases, with 20 bases remaining between them. CDR3 length: 16 residues. Germline values: CDR1 SGHTA, CDR2 FQGNSA. DNA for the CDR3: TGTGCCAGCAGCCCAACGCCAGGGTCGTGGGCCACTGAAGCTTTCTTT. The encoded protein is CASSPTPGSWATEAFF.

V usage is TRBV12-5 and J usage is TRBJ2-7; D possibly corresponds to TRBD1 (6 bases). V lost 4 bases and J 0 bases, leaving 7 bases between the germline ends. The germline CDR1 and CDR2 sequences are LGHNT and FRNRAP. The CDR3 covers 13 residues. CDR3 amino acids: CASGWDTSYEQYF. CDR3 DNA: TGTGCTAGTGGTTGGGACACCTCCTACGAGCAGTACTTC. Combining the CDR3 with reference TRBV12-5 and TRBJ2-7 gives the whole variable domain DARVTQTPRHKVTEMGQEVTMRCQPILGHNTVFWYRQTMMQGLELLAYFRNRAPLDDSGMPKDRFSAEMPDATLATLKIQPSEPRDSAVYFCASGWDTSYEQYFGPGTRLTVT.

This sequence joins TRBV4-1 and TRBJ2-1, with 11 bases matching TRBD2. Trimming at V came to 3 bases and at J to 8 bases, leaving 15 bases not matched to a gene. The CDR3 is 18 residues long. Germline CDR1 MGHRA, CDR2 YSYEKL. In DNA form, the CDR3 reads TGCGCCAGCAGCCAGAGTCCCCTACGTAGCGGGAGGGCCGATGAGCAGTTCTTC. Its protein product is CASSQSPLRSGRADEQFF.

The V call is TRBV9, the J call TRBJ2-2; 7 nucleotides align to TRBD2. V dropped 0 bases and J dropped 0; count of bases not matched to a gene: 2. In germline, CDR1 is SGDLS, CDR2 YYNGEE. CDR3 length equals 16 residues. CDR3 in DNA: TGTGCCAGCAGCGTAGGTGGACTAGCGAACACCGGGGAGCTGTTTTTT. It is translated as CASSVGGLANTGELFF.

The V and J genes are TRBV11-2 and TRBJ2-3, with 13 bases aligning to TRBD2. V lost 5 bases, J lost 5 bases, and 7 bases stayed unmatched. The germline CDR1 and CDR2 sequences are SGHAT and FQNNGV. The CDR3 spans 16 residues. The CDR3 nucleotides read TGTGCCAGCAGCAAACTAGCGGGAGGGCCGGGAGATACGCAGTATTTT. It yields the protein CASSKLAGGPGDTQYF.

This chain's CDR3 is CASSPGSEYNEQFF. The DNA for the CDR3 is TGCGCCAGCAGCCCAGGTTCAGAATACAATGAGCAGTTCTTC. The gene calls are TRBV5-1 and TRBJ2-1, with unresolved D. The germline V gene encodes CDR1 SGHRS and CDR2 YFSETQ. The CDR3 totals 14 residues. Trimming shortened V by 4 bases and J by 4 bases, and 12 bases separated the two germline ends.

The sample holds a few counts of this clone. This sequence joins TRBV10-3 and TRBJ1-1; no definite D call. The CDR3 totals 12 residues. The V gene lost 10 bases and the J gene lost 4 bases, with 13 bases spanning the gap. Germline CDR1 and CDR2: ENHRY and SYGVKD. The CDR3 coding sequence is TGTGCCACATCTACCGGGGTCACTGAAGCTTTCTTT. The encoded protein is CATSTGVTEAFF.

The chain is built from TRBV6-1 and TRBJ2-5, with a tentative D call TRBD1 (6 bases). Germline CDR1 and CDR2: MNHNS and SASEGT. Trimming removed 6 bases from V and 5 bases from J, with 19 bases in between. This CDR3 has 15 residues. CDR3 sequence reads: CASRSYRVRWETQYF. The CDR3 DNA reads TGTGCCAGCAGATCGTACAGGGTACGCTGGGAGACCCAGTACTTC.

The V call is TRBV4-1, the J call TRBJ2-2; D gene unclear. V was clipped by 0 bases and J by 5 bases, with 16 bases between them. This CDR3 contains 17 residues. In germline, CDR1 is MGHRA, CDR2 YSYEKL. DNA of the CDR3: TGCGCCAGCAGCCAAGATAGATACTCCTACTTTACCGGGGAGCTGTTTTTT. It is translated as CASSQDRYSYFTGELFF.

The table lists this clone with a count of one. V and J are TRBV29-1 and TRBJ2-5, with 9 bases that match TRBD2. Germline V lookup: CDR1 SQVTM, CDR2 ANQGSEA. This CDR3 has 12 residues. The trim removed 6 bases at V and 3 bases at J, leaving 2 bases unmatched. In DNA form, the CDR3 reads TGCAGCGTATTAGCGGGAGAAGAGACCCAGTACTTC. Translation: CSVLAGEETQYF. Full variable domain (outside the CDR3, taken from reference TRBV29-1 and TRBJ2-5): SAVISQKPSRDICQRGTSLTIQCQVDSQVTMMFWYRQQPGQSLTLIATANQGSEATYESGFVIDKFPISRPNLTFSTLTVSNMSPEDSSIYLCSVLAGEETQYFGPGTRLLVL.

This chain uses TRBV10-2 with TRBJ2-1; D remains ambiguous. The CDR3 runs 15 residues. Trimming took off 7 bases at V and 6 bases at J, with 19 bases between the two ends. Germline V gene sequence: CDR1 WSHSY, CDR2 SAAADI. CDR3 DNA sequence: TGCGCCAGCACTAAACCGGGCCTGCCGCCCAATGAGCAGTTCTTC. Its translation is CASTKPGLPPNEQFF.

The CDR3 DNA reads TGCGCCAGCAGCCAAGTTCCGCGTGACTATGGCTACACCTTC. It yields the protein CASSQVPRDYGYTF. The V gene is TRBV4-3, the J gene TRBJ1-2; no firm D call. Trimming took off 1 base at V and 3 bases at J, with 9 bases between the two ends. Per the germline V gene, CDR1 is LGHNA and CDR2 is YSLEER. The CDR3 covers 14 residues.